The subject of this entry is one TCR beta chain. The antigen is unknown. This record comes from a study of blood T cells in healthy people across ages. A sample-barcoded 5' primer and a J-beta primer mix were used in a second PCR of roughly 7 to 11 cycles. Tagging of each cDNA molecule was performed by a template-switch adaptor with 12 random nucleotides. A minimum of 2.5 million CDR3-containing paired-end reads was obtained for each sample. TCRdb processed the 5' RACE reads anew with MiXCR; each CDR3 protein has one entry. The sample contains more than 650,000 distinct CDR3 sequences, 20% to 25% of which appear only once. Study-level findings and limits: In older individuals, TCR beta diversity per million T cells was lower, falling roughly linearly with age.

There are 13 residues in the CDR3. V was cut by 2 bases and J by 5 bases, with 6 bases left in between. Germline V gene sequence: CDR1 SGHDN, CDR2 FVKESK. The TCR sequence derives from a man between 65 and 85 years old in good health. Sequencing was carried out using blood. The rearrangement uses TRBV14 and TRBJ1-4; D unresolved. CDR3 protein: CASSQQLNEKLFF. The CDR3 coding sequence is TGTGCCAGCAGCCAACAGCTAAATGAAAAACTGTTTTTT.